This TCR beta chain was captured in a study of blood T cell repertoires in COVID-19. The V gene end was trimmed by 6 bases and the J gene end by 4 bases; junction bases not matched to a gene: 8. Per germline, CDR1 SNHLY and CDR2 FYNNEI. CDR3 length equals 15 residues. Sequenced by immunoSEQ multiplex PCR; TCRdb stores in-frame clones only, minus some. The data hold 120,000 to 150,000 clones, with around 80% observed a single time. Sequencing was done on a sample of peripheral blood. The rearrangement links TRBV2 to TRBJ1-1; 10 nucleotides align to TRBD1. The source of this sequence is a man between 60 and 70 years old with acute or convalescent COVID-19. CDR3 amino acids: CASRDRTGGSTEAFF. CDR3 nucleotide sequence: TGTGCCAGCAGAGATCGGACAGGGGGTTCCACTGAAGCTTTCTTT.